This TCR beta chain originates from a study of radiotherapy plus CTLA-4 blockade in lung cancer. With ipilimumab providing CTLA-4 blockade, focal radiation was administered to patients who had chemo-refractory metastatic non-small-cell lung cancer. The data were produced by immunoSEQ multiplex PCR, yet TCRdb's version contains in-frame clones alone and is incomplete. This sample has about 48,000 clones, with 86% found just once. Per the germline V gene, CDR1 is MRHNA and CDR2 is SNTAGT. This CDR3 comprises 14 residues. Trimming took off 8 bases at V and 2 bases at J, with 14 bases between the two ends.

The sample in question was peripheral blood, obtained from a patient treated with radiotherapy plus ipilimumab. This TCR was sampled from a human donor with non-small cell lung cancer that progressed on radiotherapy plus ipilimumab. Some clones in this sample may be carry-over from other donors' samples. The chain couples TRBV6-4 to TRBJ2-3; D is possibly TRBD1 (5 bases). The DNA of the CDR3 is TGTGCCAGCGCCTACGACAGAGCCACAGATACGCAGTATTTT. Protein sequence: CASAYDRATDTQYF.